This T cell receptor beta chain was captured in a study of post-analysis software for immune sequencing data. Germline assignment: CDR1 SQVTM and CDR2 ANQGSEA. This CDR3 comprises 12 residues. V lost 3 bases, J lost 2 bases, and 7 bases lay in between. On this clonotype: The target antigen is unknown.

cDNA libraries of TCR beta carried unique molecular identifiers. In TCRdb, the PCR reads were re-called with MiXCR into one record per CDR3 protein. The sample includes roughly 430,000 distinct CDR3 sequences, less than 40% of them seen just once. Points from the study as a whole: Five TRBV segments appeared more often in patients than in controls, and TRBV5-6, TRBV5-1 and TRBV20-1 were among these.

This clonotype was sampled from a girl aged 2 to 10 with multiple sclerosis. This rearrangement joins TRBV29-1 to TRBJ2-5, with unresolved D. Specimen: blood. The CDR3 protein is CSVDGRQETQYF. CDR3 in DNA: TGCAGCGTTGATGGCAGGCAAGAGACCCAGTACTTC.